Following are 10 T cell receptor beta chains from one sample sequenced in a study of T cells in Graves' hyperthyroidism and ophthalmopathy. Authors of the study amplified TCR beta CDR3 regions from RNA transcripts. TCR CDR3 underwent first-round RT-PCR with the HTBI primer set. One entry per CDR3 protein results from TCRdb running MiXCR on the multiplex PCR reads. The table lists about 600,000 distinct CDR3 sequences, approximately 15% of them singletons, with about 7% in the top ten. The sequenced sample consisted of blood. These receptors all come from a young woman with Graves' ophthalmopathy.

This clonotype was detected a few times. The rearrangement uses TRBV24-1 and TRBJ2-3, with D hard to call. Germline assignment: CDR1 KGHDR and CDR2 SFDVKD. The CDR3 is 13 residues long. Trimming took 3 bases from V and 4 from J, leaving 7 bases between them. The CDR3 spells CATSDIRPDTQYF. In DNA, the CDR3 is TGTGCCACCAGTGATATCAGGCCAGATACGCAGTATTTT.

This clonotype was counted at least ten times. This chain links TRBV7-9 with TRBJ2-7; perhaps TRBD1 as D (5 bases). The length of the CDR3 is 13 residues. Between the trimmed V and J ends, which lost 6 bases and 3 bases, there was a span of 12 bases. Germline V lookup: CDR1 SEHNR, CDR2 FQNEAQ (reference sequence). The CDR3 spells CASRRTSDYEQYF. CDR3 DNA sequence: TGTGCCAGCAGACGGACAAGCGACTACGAGCAGTACTTC.

This clonotype was detected only once. The junction departs from germline at one end; a sequencing error may be responsible. The chain links TRBV11-1 to TRBJ1-1, with TRBD1 matching over 7 bases. Looked up from germline, CDR1 is SGHAT and CDR2 is FQDESV (reference sequence). The CDR3 extends over 15 amino acids. CDR3 DNA: TGTGTCAGCAGCCCCGGAACCACAGGGGTACGGGAAGCTTTCTTT. It is translated as CVSSPGTTGVREAFF.

V is TRBV5-6 and J is TRBJ2-3; no definite D call. The CDR3 has 15 amino acids. CDR1 SGHDT and CDR2 YYEEEE come from the germline V gene. Trimming left V 6 bases short and J 3 bases short, with 17 bases between. In DNA, the CDR3 is TGTGCCAGCACCAGGCTTGTTATGGTGACAGATACGCAGTATTTT. Amino acid sequence: CASTRLVMVTDTQYF.

This clonotype was counted at least ten times. The CDR3: CASSYGQGGQPQHF. DNA of the CDR3: TGTGCCAGCAGCTACGGACAGGGGGGACAGCCCCAGCATTTT. V usage is TRBV11-2 and J usage is TRBJ1-5; 10 nucleotides line up with TRBD1. CDR1 and CDR2 (germline): SGHAT, FQNNGV. This CDR3 contains 14 residues. The ends lost 4 bases at V and 7 bases at J; junction bases unmatched: 4.

This clonotype was observed at least ten times. The gene calls are TRBV12-5 and TRBJ2-5, with D possibly matching TRBD2 (6 bases). Germline assignment: CDR1 LGHNT and CDR2 FRNRAP. The CDR3 sequence is 14 residues long. Trimming left V 3 bases short and J 4 bases short, with 12 bases between. CDR3 sequence: CASGFLGGVETQYF. DNA of the CDR3: TGTGCTAGTGGTTTTTTGGGGGGAGTAGAGACCCAGTACTTC.

In its sample, this clonotype was seen many times. V and J are TRBV28 and TRBJ2-7, with D possibly being TRBD1 (9 bases). Germline values: CDR1 MDHEN, CDR2 SYDVKM. The CDR3 covers 15 residues. The V and J ends lost 3 bases and 3 bases respectively, with 15 bases between them. CDR3 protein: CASSFSGTGIYEQYF. The CDR3 DNA follows: TGTGCCAGCAGTTTTAGCGGGACAGGGATCTACGAGCAGTACTTC.

There are a few counts of this clonotype. This chain uses TRBV7-3 with TRBJ2-2; TRBD2 agrees at 9 bases. The V gene's germline CDR1 is SGHTA and CDR2 FQGTGA. Trimming removed 3 bases from V and 3 bases from J; junction bases left unmatched: 8. The CDR3 has 17 residues. The CDR3 bases are TGTGCCAGCAGCTTTACCGGACTAGCGTATTACACCGGGGAGCTGTTTTTT. Translating gives CASSFTGLAYYTGELFF.

This clonotype showed up just a few times. V usage is TRBV5-1 and J usage is TRBJ2-1, with TRBD1 as a possible D gene (7 bases). The CDR3 covers 13 residues. V shed 4 bases and J shed 7 bases, with 12 bases lying between them. Per germline, CDR1 SGHRS and CDR2 YFSETQ. The CDR3 sequence is CASSAGQKNEQFF. As DNA, the CDR3 is TGCGCCAGCAGCGCGGGACAGAAGAATGAGCAGTTCTTC.

This clonotype was counted at least ten times. The rearrangement joins TRBV4-2 to TRBJ1-2, with TRBD1 matching 7 bases. CDR1 LGHNA and CDR2 YNFKEQ come from the germline V gene. V dropped 2 bases and J dropped 3; count of bases not matched to a gene: 6. This CDR3 is 15 amino acids long. CDR3 sequence reads: CASSQREGGDYGYTF. The CDR3, as DNA: TGTGCCAGCAGCCAACGGGAAGGGGGCGACTATGGCTACACCTTC.